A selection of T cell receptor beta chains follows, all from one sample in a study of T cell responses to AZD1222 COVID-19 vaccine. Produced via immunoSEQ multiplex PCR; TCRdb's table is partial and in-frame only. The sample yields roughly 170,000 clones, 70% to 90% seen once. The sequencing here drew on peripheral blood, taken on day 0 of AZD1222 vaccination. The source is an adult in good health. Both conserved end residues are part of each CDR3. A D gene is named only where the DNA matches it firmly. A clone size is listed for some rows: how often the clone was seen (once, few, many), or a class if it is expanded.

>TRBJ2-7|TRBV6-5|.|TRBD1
TGTGCCAGCAGCGCGACAGGGACGGGGCCCGAGCAGTACTTC
CASSATGTGPEQYF
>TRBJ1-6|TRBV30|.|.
TGTGCCTGGAGTGGATCCCCTGGGGTTTCACCCCTCCACTTT
CAWSGSPGVSPLHF
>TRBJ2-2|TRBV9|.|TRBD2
TGTGCCCGCAGCGCGACGGGGGGGCCACCCGGGGAGCTGTTTTTT
CARSATGGPPGELFF
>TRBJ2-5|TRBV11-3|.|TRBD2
TGTGCCAGCAGCTTAACCCCTCTAGCGGGGGGGCCTCAGACCCAGTACTTC
CASSLTPLAGGPQTQYF
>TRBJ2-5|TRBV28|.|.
TGTGCCAGCCAGTCCGGGACCGGGTATGTTGGGACCCAGTACTTC
CASQSGTGYVGTQYF
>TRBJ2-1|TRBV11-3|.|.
TGTGCCAGCAGCTTAACGTCTTTCGGAGAGCAGTTCTTC
CASSLTSFGEQFF
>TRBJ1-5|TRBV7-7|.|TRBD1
TGTGCTAGCAGCCCCGACAGGGGGAAAATAAGCAATCAGCCCCAGCATTTT
CASSPDRGKISNQPQHF
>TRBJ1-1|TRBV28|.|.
TGTGCCAGCAGTTTTATCACTGAAGCTTTCTTT
CASSFITEAFF
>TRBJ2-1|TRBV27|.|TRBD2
TGTGCCAGCAGTCCTCCTGGGACTAGCCGCCTTTCCTACAATGAGCAGTTCTTC
CASSPPGTSRLSYNEQFF
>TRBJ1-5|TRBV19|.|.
TGTGCCAGTAGTAGAGAGGGGCTTCAGCCCCAGCATTTT
CASSREGLQPQHF
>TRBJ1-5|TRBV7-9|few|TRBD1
TGTGCCAGCAGCGGCGGGACAGGGGAGCTTTATAGCAATCAGCCCCAGCATTTT
CASSGGTGELYSNQPQHF